The 2 T cell receptor beta chains in this list originate from one sample, sequenced in a study of cytomegalovirus exposure and HLA in healthy donors. Some clones are missing from TCRdb's copy, which holds only in-frame ones; the method was immunoSEQ multiplex PCR. The sample lists under 150,000 clones; around nine tenths were seen once. The sequenced material came from PBMCs. These receptors all stem from a man aged 18 to 35 in good health and CMV-seropositive.

The chain is built from TRBV19 and TRBJ2-5, with D possibly being TRBD1 (6 bases). The CDR3 contains 15 residues. CDR1 and CDR2 from the germline V gene are LNHDA and SQIVND (reference sequence). The V gene lost 5 bases and the J gene lost 5 bases, with 18 bases spanning the gap. The DNA for the CDR3 is TGTGCCAGTAGTCCCCGGGACACCGGGGTGGAGACCCAGTACTTC. Encoded protein: CASSPRDTGVETQYF.

This chain joins TRBV28 and TRBJ2-3; 10 nucleotides align to TRBD2. J lost 4 bases, V lost 6 bases, and 13 bases had no gene match. The CDR3 loop spans 17 amino acids. From germline, CDR1 is MDHEN and CDR2 SYDVKM. The CDR3 DNA sequence: TGTGCCAGCAGCGTAGCGCGAAGCGGGGGGGTCGCAGATACGCAGTATTTT. Translation: CASSVARSGGVADTQYF.